A selection of T cell receptor beta chains follows, all from one sample in a study of human T cells and chemical hapten exposure. From the RACE reads, TCRdb called clonotypes with MiXCR, one entry per CDR3 protein. Of under 450,000 distinct CDR3 sequences detected, around 5% appear once; the ten largest clones hold under 3%. Sample: whole blood, taken in connection with sensitization to the hapten diphenylcyclopropenone (DPC). The source is a woman aged 50 to 60 with alopecia areata. Some clones in this sample may be carry-over from other donors' samples. Each CDR3 is given with its conserved first and last residue. The order of the fields is D gene, CDR3 length, J gene, clone size, V gene, CDR3 protein, CDR3 DNA. D genes are given only for firm matches. Only some rows state a clone size, as once, few, many or a class for expanded clones.

>.|17|TRBJ1-3|.|TRBV4-2
CASSQDAAGASGNTIYF
TGTGCCAGCAGCCAAGATGCGGCAGGGGCCTCTGGAAACACCATATATTTT
>.|13|TRBJ1-1|many|TRBV10-3
CAISGEQNTEAFF
TGTGCCATCAGTGGAGAGCAGAACACTGAAGCTTTCTTT
>.|19|TRBJ1-1|many|TRBV3-1
CASSPTTSTDQPPNTEAFF
TGTGCCAGCAGTCCTACGACGTCTACGGACCAGCCCCCGAACACTGAAGCTTTCTTT
>.|14|TRBJ1-5|many|TRBV27
CASSQDTGSRPQHF
TGTGCCAGCAGTCAGGACACCGGTAGTCGGCCCCAGCATTTT
>TRBD1|15|TRBJ1-6|.|TRBV18
CASSPIDRGNSPLHF
TGTGCCAGCTCACCAATCGACAGGGGGAATTCACCCCTCCACTTT
>TRBD1|13|TRBJ1-1|many|TRBV12-3/TRBV12-4
CASRPGQVLEAFF
TGTGCCAGCAGACCCGGACAGGTTCTAGAAGCTTTCTTT
>.|17|TRBJ1-3|.|TRBV25-1
CASSRGGHNPSGNTIYF
TGTGCCAGCAGTAGAGGGGGACACAACCCCTCTGGAAACACCATATATTTT
>TRBD1|15|TRBJ1-2|many|TRBV6-5
CASRPPGQGDYGYTF
TGTGCCAGCAGGCCACCGGGACAGGGCGACTATGGCTACACCTTC
>TRBD2|15|TRBJ2-1|many|TRBV11-2
CASSRTSGRDGEQFF
TGTGCCAGCAGCAGAACTAGCGGGAGAGACGGAGAGCAGTTCTTC
>.|14|TRBJ2-1|many|TRBV12-3/TRBV12-4
CASSSTVSYNEQFF
TGTGCCAGCAGTTCGACAGTCTCCTACAATGAGCAGTTCTTC